This T cell receptor beta chain was obtained from a study of response to subunit inactivated influenza vaccine. Germline V gives CDR1 SNHLY, CDR2 FYNNEI. The CDR3 consists of 16 residues. V lost 2 bases, J lost 4 bases, and 8 bases stayed unmatched. Overall study results and limits: Each seasonal influenza vaccination, the authors suggested, recruits few new T cells.

TCRdb reprocessed the RT-PCR reads with MiXCR, giving one entry per CDR3 protein. The sample consists of 610,000 or so distinct CDR3 sequences, around 15% of them appearing once. There are a few counts of this clonotype. The antigen is not known. The chain is built from TRBV2 and TRBJ2-1; the match to TRBD2 covers 7 bases. Sample: PBMCs from blood, taken 11 to 12 days after vaccination. This receptor was obtained from a man between 45 and 60 years old who received an inactivated influenza vaccine. The CDR3 reads CASSERGLAVYNEQFF. CDR3 DNA sequence: TGTGCCAGCAGTGAACGAGGGCTAGCGGTTTACAATGAGCAGTTCTTC.